This T cell receptor (beta chain) came from a study of T cell repertoires in cytomegalovirus infection. The overall study: Recently identified HLA-C-restricted CMV epitopes were among the peptides used.

This clonotype showed up just a few times. Antigen unknown. Using its own MiXCR run on the reads, TCRdb lists one record per CDR3 protein. The sample includes about 500,000 distinct CDR3 sequences, roughly a third of them seen just once. Germline V gene sequence: CDR1 DFQATT, CDR2 SNEGSKA (reference sequence). Trimming removed 6 bases from V and 7 bases from J; junction bases left unmatched: 5. CDR3 length: 11 amino acids. The chain carries TRBV20-1 and TRBJ1-1; 7 bases line up with TRBD1. The sequencing used cultured PBMCs, collected from culture after CMV antigen stimulation. This sequence was found in a human donor in good health (CMV status not recorded). Some clones in this sample may be carry-over from other donors' samples. CDR3 protein: CSAYRQGEAFF. CDR3 coding DNA: TGCAGTGCCTATAGACAGGGTGAAGCTTTCTTT.